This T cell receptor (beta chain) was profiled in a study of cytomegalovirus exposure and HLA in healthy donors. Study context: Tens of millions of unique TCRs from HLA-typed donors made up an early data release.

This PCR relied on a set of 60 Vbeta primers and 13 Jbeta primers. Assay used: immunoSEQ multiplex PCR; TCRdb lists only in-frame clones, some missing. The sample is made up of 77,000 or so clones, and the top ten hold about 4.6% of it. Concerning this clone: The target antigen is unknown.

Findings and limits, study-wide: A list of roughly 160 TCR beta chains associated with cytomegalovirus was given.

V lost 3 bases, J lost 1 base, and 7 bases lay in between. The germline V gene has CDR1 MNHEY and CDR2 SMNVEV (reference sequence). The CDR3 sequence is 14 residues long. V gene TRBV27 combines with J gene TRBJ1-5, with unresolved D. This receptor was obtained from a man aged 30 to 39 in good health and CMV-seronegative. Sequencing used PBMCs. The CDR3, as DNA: TGTGCCAGCAGTTTCATGTCAAGCAATCAGCCCCAGCATTTT. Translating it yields CASSFMSSNQPQHF.